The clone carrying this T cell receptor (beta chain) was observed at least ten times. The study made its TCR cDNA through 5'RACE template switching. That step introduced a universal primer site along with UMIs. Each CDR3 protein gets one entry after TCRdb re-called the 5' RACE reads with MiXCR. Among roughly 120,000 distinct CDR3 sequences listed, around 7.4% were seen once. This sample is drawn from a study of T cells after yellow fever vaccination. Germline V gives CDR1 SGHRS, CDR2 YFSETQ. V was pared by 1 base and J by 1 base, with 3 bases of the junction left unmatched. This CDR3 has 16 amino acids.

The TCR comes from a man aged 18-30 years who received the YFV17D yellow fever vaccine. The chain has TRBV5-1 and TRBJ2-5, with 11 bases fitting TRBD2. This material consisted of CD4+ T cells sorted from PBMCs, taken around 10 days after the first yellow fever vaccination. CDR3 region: CASSLSTSGGQETQYF. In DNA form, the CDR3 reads TGCGCCAGCAGCTTGAGCACTAGCGGGGGCCAAGAGACCCAGTACTTC. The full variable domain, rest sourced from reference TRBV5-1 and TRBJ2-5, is KAGVTQTPRYLIKTRGQQVTLSCSPISGHRSVSWYQQTPGQGLQFLFEYFSETQRNKGNFPGRFSGRQFSNSRSEMNVSTLELGDSALYLCASSLSTSGGQETQYFGPGTRLLVL.